This T cell receptor beta chain derives from a study of regulatory T cells in long-lasting Graves disease. Study-wide results and limits: Shared public clonotypes totalled fewer than 3,000 in persistent patients, compared with 966 in new patients.

Worth noting for this clonotype: Antigen: not known.

Time point specified: persistent/refractory GD, antithyroid drugs over 5 years with positive TRAb. With RNA extracted from PBMCs as input, the TCR library was made. An endocrinology unit in Xi'an, China, supplied the patients. There are 16 residues in the CDR3. V shed 2 bases, J shed 5 bases, and the junction held 8 bases outside the gene matches. From germline, CDR1 is KGHDR and CDR2 SFDVKD. Arm-PCR with iRepertoire HTBI primers amplified the CDR3 regions for these TCR beta libraries. Via MiXCR, TCRdb re-called the multiplex PCR reads, giving one row per CDR3 protein. The repertoire holds a few hundred thousand distinct CDR3 sequences, with around a quarter as singletons.

The gene calls are TRBV24-1 and TRBJ2-7; TRBD1 matches 10 bases. This sequence was found in a female donor with Graves disease. The sample in question was peripheral blood mononuclear cells (PBMCs), obtained when the disease was refractory, from a patient treated with antithyroid drugs. In nucleotides, the CDR3 is TGTGCCACCAGTGATTCTTGGGACAGGGGAAAGAACGAGCAGTACTTC. Protein: CATSDSWDRGKNEQYF.